A single sample is the source of the 13 T cell receptor beta chains below, sequenced in a study of OX40 agonist ivuxolimab in advanced cancers. The repertoire was sequenced with immunoSEQ multiplex PCR; TCRdb's copy has only in-frame clones and lacks some. The repertoire holds tens of thousands of clones, 75% to 95% seen once, with roughly 0.54% in the top ten. Sequencing was performed on CD4+ or CD8+ T cells sorted from blood, taken in a trial of the OX40 agonist ivuxolimab. The receptors stem from an adult with an advanced solid tumor such as melanoma, head and neck, liver or kidney cancer.

The chain employs TRBV6-1 and TRBJ2-6; the match to TRBD2 covers 10 bases. Germline V CDR1 and CDR2: MNHNS, SASEGT. This CDR3 contains 17 residues. Unmatched junction bases numbered 5, after V lost 3 bases and J lost 3 bases. CDR3 residues: CASSDLAGVYGANVLTF. The CDR3 nucleotides are TGTGCCAGCAGTGATCTAGCGGGAGTTTATGGGGCCAACGTCCTGACTTTC.

The V and J genes are TRBV18 and TRBJ2-1; D might be TRBD2 (5 bases). V was pared by 6 bases and J by 8 bases, with 11 bases between. The germline V gene has CDR1 KGHSH and CDR2 LQKENI. There are 12 residues in the CDR3. The CDR3 DNA follows: TGTGCCAGCTCGCCGGGATTCGATGAGCAGTTCTTC. Translated: CASSPGFDEQFF.

The chain recombines TRBV6-5 with TRBJ2-7; 7 bases agree with TRBD1. The J segment lost 3 bases and the V segment lost 6 bases, leaving 5 bases of the junction unmatched. The CDR3 covers 13 residues. CDR1 MNHEY and CDR2 SVGAGI come from the germline V gene. In DNA, the CDR3 is TGTGCCAGCAGCGTTAACAGGGGCTACGAGCAGTACTTC. Protein product: CASSVNRGYEQYF.

The chain uses TRBV27 and TRBJ1-4; D is undetermined. The CDR3 runs to 15 residues. Per the germline V gene, CDR1 is MNHEY and CDR2 is SMNVEV (reference sequence). Between the trimmed V and J ends, which lost 1 base and 7 bases, there was a span of 13 bases. For the CDR3, the DNA is TGTGCCAGCAGTTTATTCTCCCCCGGCGGTGAAAAACTGTTTTTT. Translating gives CASSLFSPGGEKLFF.

The V gene is TRBV6-4, the J gene TRBJ2-2; 9 positions agree with TRBD2. The J segment lost 6 bases and the V segment lost 1 base, leaving 3 bases of the junction unmatched. This CDR3 spans 15 amino acids. CDR1 MRHNA and CDR2 SNTAGT come from the germline V gene. The CDR3 DNA is TGTGCCAGCAGTGACTTGGCGGGAGGGGCCGGGGAGCTGTTTTTT. As protein: CASSDLAGGAGELFF.

The chain joins TRBV19 to TRBJ2-7; D call uncertain. Germline-derived CDR1 and CDR2 are LNHDA and SQIVND (reference sequence). V gave up 5 bases and J gave up 3 bases, with 5 bases separating them. This CDR3 has 11 amino acids. The CDR3 DNA reads TGTGCCAGTAGTGGGCTCTACGAGCAGTACTTC. Its protein is CASSGLYEQYF.

This clone was counted between two and nine times. Different DNA sequences within this sample yield the same CDR3. The chain links TRBV6-1 to TRBJ1-5; D is possibly TRBD1 (5 bases). The CDR3 has 12 residues. Germline lookup yields CDR1 MNHNS and CDR2 SASEGT. Trimming left V 8 bases short and J 1 base short, with 6 bases between. This CDR3 is CASRDSNQPQHF. CDR3 nucleotides: TGTGCCAGCCGGGACAGCAATCAGCCCCAGCATTTT.

The genes are TRBV5-1 and TRBJ2-7; 7 nucleotides align to TRBD2. Trimming removed 4 bases from V and 0 bases from J; junction bases left unmatched: 4. This CDR3 contains 14 residues. Germline-derived CDR1 and CDR2 are SGHRS and YFSETQ. The CDR3 DNA reads as TGCGCCAGCAGCACCGGGGGGAACTCCTACGAGCAGTACTTC. Protein sequence: CASSTGGNSYEQYF.

V usage is TRBV4-3 and J usage is TRBJ1-6; no reliable D call. V lost 0 bases and J lost 7, with 13 bases in between. CDR1 and CDR2 (germline): LGHNA, YSLEER. CDR3 length equals 16 residues. CDR3 residues: CASSQDQEGSNSPLHF. The CDR3 DNA reads as TGCGCCAGCAGCCAAGATCAGGAGGGCTCGAATTCACCCCTCCACTTT.

The V and J genes are TRBV2 and TRBJ2-5; TRBD2 might be the D (7 bases). Trimming took 8 bases from V and 5 from J, leaving 24 bases between them. The length of the CDR3 is 16 residues. The V gene's germline CDR1 is SNHLY and CDR2 FYNNEI. CDR3 DNA: TGTGCCAGCCAACCCCTAGCGCCGAGGGGGGGGGAGACCCAGTACTTC. It encodes CASQPLAPRGGETQYF. Supplemented by reference TRBV2 and TRBJ2-5, the full variable domain reads EPEVTQTPSHQVTQMGQEVILRCVPISNHLYFYWYRQILGQKVEFLVSFYNNEISEKSEIFDDQFSVERPDGSNFTLKIRSTKLEDSAMYFCASQPLAPRGGETQYFGPGTRLLVL.

The chain combines TRBV4-1 with TRBJ2-3; 8 bases map to TRBD1. This CDR3 region has 16 residues. The germline gives CDR1 MGHRA, CDR2 YSYEKL. V lost 2 bases and J lost 2; bases outside the gene matches: 6. The CDR3 loop is CASSQRGRGLTDTQYF. The CDR3 bases are TGCGCCAGCAGCCAAAGGGGCAGGGGGCTCACAGATACGCAGTATTTT.

The CDR3 sequence is CASRAGTGGSDTQYF. The CDR3, as DNA: TGCGCCAGCAGGGCCGGGACAGGCGGCTCAGATACGCAGTATTTT. This chain uses TRBV4-3 with TRBJ2-3; 8 nucleotides match TRBD1. After removal of 6 bases from V and 4 bases from J, the junction contained 9 bases not matched to a gene. The CDR3 is 15 residues long. The germline V gene has CDR1 LGHNA and CDR2 YSLEER.

The chain uses TRBV11-2 and TRBJ2-3, with D maybe TRBD2 (5 bases). Trimming left V 0 bases short and J 1 base short, with 8 bases between. The V gene's germline CDR1 is SGHAT and CDR2 FQNNGV. The CDR3 loop spans 15 amino acids. CDR3 DNA: TGTGCCAGCAGCTTAGATCTCGGGGGCACAGATACGCAGTATTTT. Its protein product is CASSLDLGGTDTQYF.